This passage covers 14 T cell receptor beta chains from one sample sequenced in a study of blood T cell repertoires in COVID-19. Libraries were prepared by immunoSEQ multiplex PCR; TCRdb keeps only in-frame clonotypes and omits some of them. The sample comprises roughly 340,000 clones, about 87% of which are singletons, and roughly 6% rests with the top ten. Sequencing was done on a sample of peripheral blood. These receptors originate from a woman between 50 and 59 years old with COVID-19, enrolled during active disease.

The chain has TRBV5-1 and TRBJ2-5; D might be TRBD1 (5 bases). Trimming removed 4 bases from V and 2 bases from J, with 15 bases in between. Germline V gene sequence: CDR1 SGHRS, CDR2 YFSETQ. This CDR3 has 15 amino acids. CDR3 region: CASSLAIGEQETQYF. The CDR3 nucleotides read TGCGCCAGCAGCCTGGCGATAGGGGAACAAGAGACCCAGTACTTC.

This clone occurred a few times. V usage is TRBV7-9 and J usage is TRBJ2-7; 8 positions match TRBD2. CDR3 length: 15 residues. After removal of 9 bases from V and 6 bases from J, the junction contained 16 bases not matched to a gene. Per germline, CDR1 SEHNR and CDR2 FQNEAQ (reference sequence). CDR3: CASYPLGSGITEQYF. The DNA for the CDR3 is TGTGCCAGTTATCCACTGGGTAGCGGGATTACCGAGCAGTACTTC.

The chain has TRBV2 and TRBJ2-7, with TRBD1 matching 7 bases. The CDR3 spans 14 residues. V lost 8 bases, J lost 2 bases, and 9 bases stayed unmatched. Germline loops: CDR1 SNHLY, CDR2 FYNNEI. CDR3 protein: CASGDSLNTYEQYF. In nucleotides, the CDR3 is TGTGCCAGCGGGGACAGTTTGAATACCTACGAGCAGTACTTC.

CDR3 region: CASHTGETEAFF. CDR3 nucleotides: TGTGCCAGCCATACGGGGGAAACTGAAGCTTTCTTT. The chain has TRBV19 and TRBJ1-1; TRBD1 is a possible D gene (5 bases). Germline CDR1 and CDR2: LNHDA and SQIVND (reference sequence). Trimming stripped 9 bases from V and 5 bases from J, with 13 bases between. The CDR3 loop spans 12 amino acids.

This chain connects TRBV5-1 to TRBJ2-7, with D perhaps matching TRBD2 (5 bases). Between the trimmed V and J ends, which lost 1 base and 6 bases, there was a span of 11 bases. Germline V lookup: CDR1 SGHRS, CDR2 YFSETQ. The CDR3 contains 13 residues. This chain's CDR3 is CASSLLVAGEQYF. The DNA of the CDR3 is TGCGCCAGCAGCTTGTTGGTGGCGGGCGAGCAGTACTTC.

The rearrangement joins TRBV3-1 (or the pseudogene TRBV3-2) to TRBJ2-1; no definite D call. Per germline, CDR1 LGHDT and CDR2 YNNKEL (reference sequence). The CDR3 is 13 amino acids. Trimming removed 0 bases from V and 14 bases from J, with 14 bases in between. For the CDR3, the DNA is TGTGCCAGCAGCCAAGAGTCGCGCACGGAGAAGTTCTTC. It specifies CASSQESRTEKFF.

The chain recombines TRBV5-8 with TRBJ2-7; 9 positions match TRBD1. The CDR3 is made up of 14 amino acids. The junction had 5 bases not matched to a gene; V was cut back by 2 bases and J by 5 bases. In germline, CDR1 is SGHTS, CDR2 YDEGEE. The CDR3 loop is CASSFRDRADEQYF. CDR3 nucleotides: TGTGCCAGCAGCTTTAGGGACAGGGCTGACGAGCAGTACTTC.

The rearrangement uses TRBV15 and TRBJ1-3; D is unclear. Trimming took off 0 bases at V and 0 bases at J, with 9 bases between the two ends. Germline V lookup: CDR1 LNHNV, CDR2 YYDKDF (reference sequence). This CDR3 spans 16 amino acids. The CDR3 region is CATSRDLRLSGNTIYF. The CDR3 bases are TGTGCCACCAGCAGAGATTTGCGACTCTCTGGAAACACCATATATTTT.

This chain joins TRBV29-1 and TRBJ2-5, with 7 positions matching TRBD1. V trimming: 7 bases; J trimming: 1 base; junction bases outside the gene matches: 9. CDR1 is SQVTM and CDR2 is ANQGSEA in the germline V gene. The CDR3 is 14 residues long. CDR3 loop: CSARRRQGQETQYF. Here the CDR3 DNA reads TGCAGCGCGAGGCGACGACAGGGCCAAGAGACCCAGTACTTC.

The chain's CDR3 is CASSQWTGRNSPLHF. Written as DNA, the CDR3 is TGTGCCAGCAGCCAATGGACAGGGAGAAATTCACCCCTCCACTTT. The chain carries TRBV3-1 (or the pseudogene TRBV3-2) and TRBJ1-6, with 8 positions matching TRBD1. Per germline, CDR1 LGHDT and CDR2 YNNKEL (reference sequence). V lost 2 bases to trimming and J lost 7 bases; unmatched junction nucleotides: 4. CDR3 size: 15 residues.

The chain is built from TRBV19 and TRBJ2-2; D is possibly TRBD2 (5 bases). Germline V CDR1 and CDR2: LNHDA, SQIVND (reference sequence). V lost 7 bases to trimming and J lost 4 bases, with 19 bases between them. The CDR3 length is 16 residues. CDR3 sequence: CASTPMLLDPTGELFF. CDR3 DNA: TGTGCCAGTACCCCGATGCTACTAGACCCCACCGGGGAGCTGTTTTTT.

In this sample, this clone turned up a few times. The rearrangement links TRBV6-2 or TRBV6-3 to TRBJ2-7, with TRBD2 matching over 12 bases. Germline CDR1 and CDR2: MNHEY and SVGEGT. The J segment lost 1 base and the V segment lost 5 bases, leaving 3 bases of the junction unmatched. The CDR3 extends over 15 amino acids. As DNA, the CDR3 is TGTGCCAGCAGTCGTACTAGCGGGAGGTCCTACGAGCAGTACTTC. Amino acid sequence: CASSRTSGRSYEQYF.

This rearrangement joins TRBV7-9 to TRBJ2-6, with D possibly matching TRBD2 (6 bases). With 5 bases removed from V and 1 base from J, the gap between germline ends came to 12 bases. The CDR3 spans 16 residues. Germline CDR1 reads SEHNR; CDR2 reads FQNEAQ (reference sequence). Here the CDR3 DNA reads TGTGCCAGCAGCCGAAGCGGGCAATCTGGGGCCAACGTCCTGACTTTC. This gives the protein CASSRSGQSGANVLTF.

This chain joins TRBV9 and TRBJ2-1; 8 bases are shared with TRBD2. Germline V gives CDR1 SGDLS, CDR2 YYNGEE. The CDR3 covers 16 residues. With V trimmed by 4 bases and J by 0 bases, 6 bases remained unmatched. The CDR3 DNA is TGTGCCAGCAGCCCGGGAGGGGTCAGCTCCTACAATGAGCAGTTCTTC. This gives the protein CASSPGGVSSYNEQFF.